Following are 2 T cell receptor beta chains from one sample sequenced in a study of glioma-infiltrating T cells after dendritic cell vaccination. Sequenced by immunoSEQ multiplex PCR; TCRdb stores in-frame clones only, minus some. The sample has around 73,000 clones, roughly 87% seen once. The sample was blood, taken before dendritic cell vaccination. The receptors were gathered from a human donor with glioblastoma.

The J gene is TRBJ1-1, the V gene TRBV13; D call uncertain. The germline V and J ends were trimmed by 1 base and 11 bases, with 17 bases remaining between them. The CDR3 runs 14 residues. In germline, CDR1 is PRHDT, CDR2 FYEKMQ (reference sequence). This CDR3 is CASSLEEALSPAFF. CDR3 DNA: TGTGCCAGCAGCTTAGAGGAGGCACTCTCTCCTGCTTTCTTT.

The chain joins TRBV20-1 to TRBJ2-5; the D is unclear. This CDR3 is 11 amino acids long. CDR1 and CDR2 (germline): DFQATT, SNEGSKA (reference sequence). The V end lost 3 bases, the J end lost 3 bases, and 5 bases lay between the germline ends. The CDR3 loop reads CSARAEETQYF. The CDR3 DNA is TGCAGTGCTAGGGCCGAAGAGACCCAGTACTTC.